The TCR beta chain under discussion was sequenced for a study of ipilimumab plus nivolumab after autologous stem cell transplantation. Study background: Patients received a median of roughly five ipilimumab and about 8 nivolumab doses.

Patients got ipilimumab 1 mg/kg beginning 14 to 28 days post-transplant. The table came from immunoSEQ multiplex PCR; TCRdb's copy has only in-frame clones and leaves some out. The sample lists about 43,000 clones; 70% to 90% were seen once. This material consisted of PBMCs, taken in a trial of ipilimumab plus nivolumab as post-transplant consolidation. This TCR was recovered from a male donor with multiple myeloma.

The CDR3 DNA is TGTGCCAGCAGCCGCGACAGGGAACGGGGCAAAAACATTCAGTACTTC. The encoded protein is CASSRDRERGKNIQYF. This chain uses TRBV4-2 with TRBJ2-4; TRBD1 matches at 7 bases. This CDR3 contains 16 residues. Per germline, CDR1 LGHNA and CDR2 YNFKEQ. The V segment lost 4 bases and the J segment 3 bases; nucleotides outside the gene matches: 9.